These 11 T cell receptor beta chains came from one sample sequenced in a study of shared T cell receptors in the human thymus. Using immunoSEQ multiplex PCR, the repertoire was profiled, and TCRdb retains in-frame clones only, with some absent. The sample carries some 640,000 clones, roughly 86% recorded once. The same data also went into a second study, on human thymus T cells.

The sample consisted of thymocytes. Source of these receptors: a boy under three years old with a congenital heart defect.

J is TRBJ2-7 and V is TRBV4-2, with 8 bases matching TRBD2. CDR3 length equals 16 residues. Germline-derived CDR1 and CDR2 are LGHNA and YNFKEQ. J lost 0 bases, V lost 4 bases, and 8 bases had no gene match. The chain's CDR3 is CASSPRVAGSSYEQYF. CDR3 nucleotides: TGTGCCAGCAGCCCCCGGGTAGCGGGGAGCTCCTACGAGCAGTACTTC.

This clone was counted between two and nine times. The rearrangement links TRBV4-2 to TRBJ2-1; no firm D call. The CDR3 is 11 amino acids. V lost 1 base and J 7 bases, leaving 2 bases between the germline ends. Germline CDR1 and CDR2: LGHNA and YNFKEQ. CDR3: CASSQVNEQFF. The CDR3 nucleotides read TGTGCCAGCAGCCAAGTAAATGAGCAGTTCTTC.

The CDR3 region is CASGLVQPGLAGFRSGELFF. The CDR3 nucleotides read TGTGCTAGTGGTTTGGTACAGCCGGGACTAGCGGGATTTCGGTCCGGGGAGCTGTTTTTT. V gene TRBV12-5 combines with J gene TRBJ2-2, with 13 nucleotides matching TRBD2. Per germline, CDR1 LGHNT and CDR2 FRNRAP. V was pared by 0 bases and J by 6 bases, with 13 bases of the junction left unmatched. CDR3 size: 20 residues.

V and J are TRBV27 and TRBJ2-6; tentatively, D is TRBD2 (6 bases). This CDR3 contains 18 residues. Trimming stripped 2 bases from V and 0 bases from J, with 14 bases between. Germline loops: CDR1 MNHEY, CDR2 SMNVEV (reference sequence). The CDR3 bases are TGTGCCAGCAGTTTAATCGCTAGCGAGAGCTCTGGGGCCAACGTCCTGACTTTC. As protein: CASSLIASESSGANVLTF.

The chain uses TRBV28 and TRBJ2-2; 12 bases fit TRBD2. J lost 7 bases, V lost 7 bases, and 10 bases had no gene match. This CDR3 has 16 residues. CDR1 is MDHEN, CDR2 SYDVKM, per germline. CDR3 region: CASTEAGLAGIGELFF. The CDR3 DNA is TGTGCCAGCACCGAGGCCGGACTAGCGGGAATCGGGGAGCTGTTTTTT.

The rearrangement joins TRBV4-2 to TRBJ2-5; no definite D call. The CDR3 runs 14 residues. Trimming removed 1 base at V and 5 bases at J, with 11 bases between. Germline V gene lookup returns CDR1 LGHNA and CDR2 YNFKEQ. This CDR3 reads CASSQVLGSETQYF. The CDR3 DNA follows: TGTGCCAGCAGCCAAGTTCTAGGTTCGGAGACCCAGTACTTC.

The V and J genes are TRBV6-4 and TRBJ2-7; 9 bases match TRBD1. This CDR3 has 20 amino acids. The germline gives CDR1 MRHNA, CDR2 SNTAGT. The trim removed 4 bases at V and 2 bases at J, leaving 21 bases unmatched. In DNA, the CDR3 is TGTGCCAGCAGTGTCCCCGTGGGGACAGGGAGTAGCGGGTTCACCTACGAGCAGTACTTC. Protein product: CASSVPVGTGSSGFTYEQYF.

The genes are TRBV7-6 and TRBJ2-3, with 8 bases fitting TRBD2. The CDR3 runs to 16 residues. Germline CDR1 is SGHVS and CDR2 is FNYEAQ. The ends lost 5 bases at V and 1 base at J; junction bases unmatched: 8. The CDR3 bases are TGTGCCAGCAGCCCCACAGCGGGAGTCGGCACAGATACGCAGTATTTT. It yields the protein CASSPTAGVGTDTQYF. The variable domain in full, with the rest retrieved from reference TRBV7-6 and TRBJ2-3, is GAGVSQSPRYKVTKRGQDVALRCDPISGHVSLYWYRQALGQGPEFLTYFNYEAQQDKSGLPNDRFSAERPEGSISTLTIQRTEQRDSAMYRCASSPTAGVGTDTQYFGPGTRLTVL.

This chain uses TRBV7-9 with TRBJ1-1; D remains unclear. The CDR3 is 13 amino acids. V was clipped by 2 bases and J by 1 base, with 5 bases between them. Germline V CDR1 and CDR2: SEHNR, FQNEAQ (reference sequence). The CDR3 sequence: CASSLLQNTEAFF. DNA for the CDR3: TGTGCCAGCAGCTTATTACAGAACACTGAAGCTTTCTTT.

This chain uses TRBV30 with TRBJ2-3, with 13 bases matching TRBD2. The CDR3 is 15 residues long. V shed 5 bases and J 4 bases; nucleotides not matched to a gene: 6. CDR1 and CDR2 (germline): GTSNPN, SVGIG (reference sequence). The CDR3 sequence: CAWCRTSGGSDTQYF. The DNA of the CDR3 is TGTGCCTGGTGCCGGACTAGCGGGGGATCAGATACGCAGTATTTT.

This chain joins TRBV6-1 and TRBJ2-3; TRBD2 aligns across 8 bases. CDR1 is MNHNS and CDR2 is SASEGT in the germline V gene. CDR3 length: 16 amino acids. V lost 3 bases and J lost 2; bases outside the gene matches: 7. The CDR3, as DNA: TGTGCCAGCAGTGAGTCCGGGACTAGATACACAGATACGCAGTATTTT. This translates into CASSESGTRYTDTQYF.